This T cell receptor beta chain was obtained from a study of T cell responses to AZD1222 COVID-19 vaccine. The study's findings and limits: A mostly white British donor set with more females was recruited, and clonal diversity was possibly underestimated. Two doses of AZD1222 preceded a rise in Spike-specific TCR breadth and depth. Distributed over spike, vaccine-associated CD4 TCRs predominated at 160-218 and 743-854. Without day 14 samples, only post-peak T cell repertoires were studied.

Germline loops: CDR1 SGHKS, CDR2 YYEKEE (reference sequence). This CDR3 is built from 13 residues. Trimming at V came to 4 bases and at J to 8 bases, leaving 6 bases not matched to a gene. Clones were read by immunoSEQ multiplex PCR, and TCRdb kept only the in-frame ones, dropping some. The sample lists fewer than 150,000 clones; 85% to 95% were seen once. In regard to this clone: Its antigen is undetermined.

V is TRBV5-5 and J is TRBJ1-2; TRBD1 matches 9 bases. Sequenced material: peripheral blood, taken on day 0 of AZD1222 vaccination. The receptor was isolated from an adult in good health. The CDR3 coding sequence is TGTGCCAGCAGCCAGGGACAGGGAAAAGGCTACACCTTC. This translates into CASSQGQGKGYTF.